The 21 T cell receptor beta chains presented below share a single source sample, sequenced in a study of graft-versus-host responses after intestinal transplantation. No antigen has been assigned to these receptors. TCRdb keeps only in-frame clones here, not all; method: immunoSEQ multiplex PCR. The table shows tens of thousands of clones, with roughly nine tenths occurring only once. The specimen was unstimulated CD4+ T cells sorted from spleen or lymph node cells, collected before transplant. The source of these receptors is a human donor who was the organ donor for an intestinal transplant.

CDR3 nucleotides: TGTGCCAGCAGCTTGGGAGGGACTGGAAGAGACACCATATATTTT. It encodes CASSLGGTGRDTIYF. The chain is built from TRBV5-4 and TRBJ1-3; D might be TRBD1 (5 bases). Germline V gene lookup returns CDR1 SGHNT and CDR2 YYREEE (reference sequence). V dropped 0 bases and J dropped 8 bases, with 15 bases sitting between them. The CDR3 runs to 15 residues. The complete variable domain, with remaining parts taken from reference TRBV5-4 and TRBJ1-3, reads ETGVTQSPTHLIKTRGQQVTLRCSSQSGHNTVSWYQQALGQGPQFIFQYYREEENGRGNFPPRFSGLQFPNYSSELNVNALELDDSALYLCASSLGGTGRDTIYFGEGSWLTVV.

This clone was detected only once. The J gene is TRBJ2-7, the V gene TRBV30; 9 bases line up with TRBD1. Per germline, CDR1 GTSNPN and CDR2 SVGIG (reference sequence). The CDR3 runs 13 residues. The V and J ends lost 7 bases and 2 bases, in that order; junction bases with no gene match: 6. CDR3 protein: CAYQTGGTYEQYF. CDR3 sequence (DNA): TGTGCCTATCAAACAGGGGGCACCTACGAGCAGTACTTC.

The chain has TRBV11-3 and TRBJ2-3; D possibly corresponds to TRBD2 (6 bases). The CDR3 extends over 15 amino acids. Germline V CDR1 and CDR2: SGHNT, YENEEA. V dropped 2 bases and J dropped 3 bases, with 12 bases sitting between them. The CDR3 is CASSLSGGETDTQYF. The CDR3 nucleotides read TGTGCCAGCAGCTTATCCGGGGGTGAAACAGATACGCAGTATTTT.

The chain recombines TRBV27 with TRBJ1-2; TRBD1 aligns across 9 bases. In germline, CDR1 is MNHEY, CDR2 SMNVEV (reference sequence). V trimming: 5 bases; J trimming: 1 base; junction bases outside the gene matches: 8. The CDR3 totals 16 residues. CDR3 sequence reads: CASSHLGDRVNYGYTF. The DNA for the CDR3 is TGTGCCAGCAGTCATCTGGGGGACAGGGTTAACTATGGCTACACCTTC.

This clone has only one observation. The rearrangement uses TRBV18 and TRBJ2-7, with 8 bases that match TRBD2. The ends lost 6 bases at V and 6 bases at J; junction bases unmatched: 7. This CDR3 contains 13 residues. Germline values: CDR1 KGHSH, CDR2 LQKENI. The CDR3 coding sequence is TGTGCCAGCTCCCCGGGAGGGGCCCTCGAGCAGTACTTC. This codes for CASSPGGALEQYF.

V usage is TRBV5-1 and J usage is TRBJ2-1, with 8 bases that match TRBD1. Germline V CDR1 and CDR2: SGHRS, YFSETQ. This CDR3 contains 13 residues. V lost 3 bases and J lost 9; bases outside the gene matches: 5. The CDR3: CASSSDRVGEQFF. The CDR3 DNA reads TGCGCCAGCAGCTCGGACAGGGTAGGTGAGCAGTTCTTC.

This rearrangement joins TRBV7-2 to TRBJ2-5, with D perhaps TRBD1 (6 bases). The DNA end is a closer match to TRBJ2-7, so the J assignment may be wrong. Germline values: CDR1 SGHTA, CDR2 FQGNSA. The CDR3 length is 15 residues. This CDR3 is CASSLEQGSSYEQYF. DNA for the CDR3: TGTGCCAGCAGCTTAGAACAGGGAAGCTCCTACGAGCAGTACTTC.

The CDR3 loop is CASSIGNRGPVVLAKNIQYF. In nucleotides, the CDR3 is TGTGCCAGTAGTATAGGCAACAGGGGGCCGGTAGTTCTAGCCAAAAACATTCAGTACTTC. The chain joins TRBV19 to TRBJ2-4, with 9 bases that match TRBD1. With V trimmed by 1 base and J by 0 bases, 13 bases remained unmatched. Germline V lookup: CDR1 LNHDA, CDR2 SQIVND (reference sequence). The CDR3 has 20 amino acids.

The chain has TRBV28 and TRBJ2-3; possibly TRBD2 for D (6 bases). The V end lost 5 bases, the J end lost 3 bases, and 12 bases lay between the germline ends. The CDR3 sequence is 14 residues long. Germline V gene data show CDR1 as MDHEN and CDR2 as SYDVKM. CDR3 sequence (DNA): TGTGCCAGCAGTGGATTCGGGGGAACAGATACGCAGTATTTT. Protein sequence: CASSGFGGTDTQYF.

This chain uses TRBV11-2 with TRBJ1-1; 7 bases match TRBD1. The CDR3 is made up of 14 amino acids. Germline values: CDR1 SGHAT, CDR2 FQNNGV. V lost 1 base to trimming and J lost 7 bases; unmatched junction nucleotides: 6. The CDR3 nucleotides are TGTGCCAGCAGCTTAGGGACAGGTCCCTTTGAAGCTTTCTTT. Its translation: CASSLGTGPFEAFF.

This CDR3 reads CASRYGTGGGKPQHF. The CDR3 coding sequence is TGTGCCAGTCGCTACGGGACAGGGGGCGGGAAGCCCCAGCATTTT. The rearrangement joins TRBV19 to TRBJ1-5; 12 bases fit TRBD1. J gave up 8 bases and V 8 bases, and 10 bases lay outside the gene matches. Germline V gene data show CDR1 as LNHDA and CDR2 as SQIVND (reference sequence). This CDR3 is built from 15 residues.

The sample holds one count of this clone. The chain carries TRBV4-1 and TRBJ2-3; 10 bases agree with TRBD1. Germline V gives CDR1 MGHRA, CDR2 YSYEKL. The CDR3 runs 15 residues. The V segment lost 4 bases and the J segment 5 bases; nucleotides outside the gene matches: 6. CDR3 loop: CASSLTGTGVDTQYF. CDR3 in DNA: TGCGCCAGCAGCCTTACCGGGACAGGGGTAGATACGCAGTATTTT.

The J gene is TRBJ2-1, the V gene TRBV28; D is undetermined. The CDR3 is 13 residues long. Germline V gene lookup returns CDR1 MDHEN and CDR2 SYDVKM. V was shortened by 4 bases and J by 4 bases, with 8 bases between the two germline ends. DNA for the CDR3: TGTGCCAGCAGTTCACAATTTTACAATGAGCAGTTCTTC. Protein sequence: CASSSQFYNEQFF.

The CDR3 DNA reads as TGTGCCAGCAGTCTCCGCACAGATACGCAGTATTTT. It specifies CASSLRTDTQYF. V is TRBV28 and J is TRBJ2-3, with D unresolved. The CDR3 contains 12 residues. The V end was cut by 5 bases, the J end by 1 base, with 4 bases between. Per germline, CDR1 MDHEN and CDR2 SYDVKM.

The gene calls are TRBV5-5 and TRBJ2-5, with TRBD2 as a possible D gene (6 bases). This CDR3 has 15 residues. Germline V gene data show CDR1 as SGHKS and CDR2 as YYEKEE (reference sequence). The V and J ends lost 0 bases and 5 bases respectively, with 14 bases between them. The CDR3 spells CASSLEQRVGETQYF. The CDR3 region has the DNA TGTGCCAGCAGCTTGGAACAGCGGGTAGGGGAGACCCAGTACTTC.

The CDR3 coding sequence is TGTGCCAGCAGCTTCGGGACAGGGTTCACAGATACGCAGTATTTT. The encoded protein is CASSFGTGFTDTQYF. The V and J genes are TRBV11-2 and TRBJ2-3, with TRBD1 matching over 9 bases. The CDR3 consists of 15 residues. The germline CDR1 and CDR2 sequences are SGHAT and FQNNGV. V was pared by 3 bases and J by 2 bases, with 3 bases of the junction left unmatched.

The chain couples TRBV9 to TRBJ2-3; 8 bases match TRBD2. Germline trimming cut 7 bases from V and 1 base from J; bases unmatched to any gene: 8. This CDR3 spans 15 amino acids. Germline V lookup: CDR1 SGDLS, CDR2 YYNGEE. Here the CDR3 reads CASALSLAGTDTQYF. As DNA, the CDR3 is TGTGCCAGCGCCCTATCACTAGCGGGCACAGATACGCAGTATTTT.

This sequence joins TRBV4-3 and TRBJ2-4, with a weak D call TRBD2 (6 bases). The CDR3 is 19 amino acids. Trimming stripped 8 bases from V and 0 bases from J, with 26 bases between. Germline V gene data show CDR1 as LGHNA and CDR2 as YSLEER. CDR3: CASGITSRSTYLAKNIQYF. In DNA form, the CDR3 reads TGCGCCAGCGGAATAACTAGCCGCTCAACCTACCTAGCCAAAAACATTCAGTACTTC.

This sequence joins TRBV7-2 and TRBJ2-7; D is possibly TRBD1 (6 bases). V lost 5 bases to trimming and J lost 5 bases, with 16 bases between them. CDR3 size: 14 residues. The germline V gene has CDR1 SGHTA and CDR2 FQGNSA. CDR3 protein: CASSLVMQGNEQYF. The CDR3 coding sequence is TGTGCCAGCAGCCTCGTTATGCAGGGGAACGAGCAGTACTTC. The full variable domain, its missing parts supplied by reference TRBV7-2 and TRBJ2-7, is GAGVSQSPSNKVTEKGKDVELRCDPISGHTALYWYRQSLGQGLEFLIYFQGNSAPDKSGLPSDRFSAERTGGSVSTLTIQRTQQEDSAVYLCASSLVMQGNEQYFGPGTRLTVT.

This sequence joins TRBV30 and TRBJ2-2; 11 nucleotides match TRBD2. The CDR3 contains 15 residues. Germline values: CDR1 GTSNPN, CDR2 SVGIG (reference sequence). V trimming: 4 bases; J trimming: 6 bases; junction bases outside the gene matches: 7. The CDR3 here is CAWTYSGRAAGELFF. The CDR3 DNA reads TGTGCCTGGACGTATAGCGGGAGGGCCGCCGGGGAGCTGTTTTTT.

The CDR3 loop is CASSPGQGPGDEQFF. Written as DNA, the CDR3 is TGTGCCAGTAGTCCCGGACAGGGGCCAGGCGATGAGCAGTTCTTC. This chain uses TRBV19 with TRBJ2-1, with TRBD1 identical over 9 bases. This CDR3 is 15 amino acids long. V gave up 5 bases and J gave up 8 bases; unmatched junction bases: 10. Looked up from germline, CDR1 is LNHDA and CDR2 is SQIVND (reference sequence).